A single sample gave rise to the 2 T cell receptor beta chains below, sequenced in a study of T cell changes during pregnancy in multiple sclerosis (dated by TCRdb to about 2019). The receptor library was made with the immunoSEQ multiplex PCR assay. Not all clones reach the TCRdb copy of this immuneACCESS table, which keeps in-frame sequences only. Checked studies attribute under half of the gap to unresolved V genes and leave the rest unexplained. In all, the sample holds 25,000 or so clones, and about 93% of those were seen once. The ten most abundant clones make up more than 5% of the sample. The sequencing here drew on CD8+ T cells from peripheral blood mononuclear cells, taken before pregnancy. The receptors here all came from a female donor with multiple sclerosis, enrolled in a pregnancy study.

This sequence joins TRBV27 and TRBJ2-7; D is ambiguous. Per the germline V gene, CDR1 is MNHEY and CDR2 is SMNVEV (reference sequence). V gave up 1 base and J gave up 3 bases, with 13 bases separating them. This CDR3 comprises 15 residues. The CDR3 nucleotides are TGTGCCAGCAGTTTATTTGGGCCCGAGAGCTACGAGCAGTACTTC. Protein product: CASSLFGPESYEQYF.

J is TRBJ1-5 and V is TRBV15; D uncertain. Trimming left V 0 bases short and J 0 bases short, with 6 bases between. The germline V gene has CDR1 LNHNV and CDR2 YYDKDF (reference sequence). This CDR3 has 15 amino acids. In DNA form, the CDR3 reads TGTGCCACCAGCAGAGACAGGTATAGCAATCAGCCCCAGCATTTT. Translating gives CATSRDRYSNQPQHF.